The 24 T cell receptor beta chains below come from one sample, sequenced in a study of T-cell memory formation after mild COVID-19. In TCRdb, the 5' RACE reads were re-called with MiXCR into one record per CDR3 protein. The sample has around 340,000 distinct CDR3 sequences, 10% to 15% seen once; the top ten hold roughly a fifth. The sample consisted of PBMCs or a T cell subset sorted from them (not recorded which). These receptors were collected from a man younger than 30 who had mild COVID-19 (a few samples of this study predate the infection). Cell type and time point are not known.

The V gene is TRBV10-3, the J gene TRBJ2-3; 9 nucleotides align to TRBD1. The CDR3 has 15 residues. Germline loops: CDR1 ENHRY, CDR2 SYGVKD. The trim removed 6 bases at V and 3 bases at J, leaving 7 bases unmatched. The CDR3 coding sequence is TGTGCCATCAGCCTACAGGGGGCTGTAACAGATACGCAGTATTTT. Amino acids: CAISLQGAVTDTQYF.

The rearrangement uses TRBV12-3 or TRBV12-4 and TRBJ2-5; TRBD1 matches 8 bases. The CDR3 totals 15 residues. The V and J ends lost 5 bases and 2 bases, in that order; junction bases with no gene match: 7. The DNA of the CDR3 is TGTGCCAGCAGTCCCAGGGGGGACAGGCAAGAGACCCAGTACTTC. It codes for CASSPRGDRQETQYF.

This clonotype was seen more than once but under ten times. This chain connects TRBV6-2 or TRBV6-3 to TRBJ1-5; D unresolved. The CDR3 sequence is 14 residues long. The germline CDR1 and CDR2 sequences are MNHEY and SVGEGT. V gave up 6 bases and J gave up 8 bases, with 17 bases separating them. CDR3 in DNA: TGTGCCAGCAGCCTAAATCGGGCCACCGAGCCCCAGCATTTT. Translating it yields CASSLNRATEPQHF.

The genes are TRBV4-2 and TRBJ2-2; D call uncertain. The CDR3 extends over 15 amino acids. V lost 0 bases to trimming and J lost 6 bases, with 11 bases between them. Looked up from germline, CDR1 is LGHNA and CDR2 is YNFKEQ. The CDR3 here is CASSQESFTAGELFF. The CDR3 DNA sequence: TGTGCCAGCAGCCAAGAGAGTTTTACGGCCGGGGAGCTGTTTTTT.

The chain carries TRBV4-1 and TRBJ1-1; the D gene is possibly TRBD1 (6 bases). V was clipped by 6 bases and J by 0 bases, with 20 bases between them. The length of the CDR3 is 17 residues. Germline lookup yields CDR1 MGHRA and CDR2 YSYEKL. The CDR3 reads CASRWLTGRVVNTEAFF. The DNA for the CDR3 is TGCGCCAGCAGGTGGTTGACAGGCAGAGTTGTGAACACTGAAGCTTTCTTT.

This clonotype has just a few counts. The chain carries TRBV5-6 and TRBJ2-7; 8 bases line up with TRBD1. This CDR3 is built from 14 residues. V was clipped by 4 bases and J by 3 bases; unmatched bases: 6. Germline V gene sequence: CDR1 SGHDT, CDR2 YYEEEE. CDR3 bases: TGTGCCAGCAGCGTAGACAGGGGAAGCTACGAGCAGTACGTC. It is translated as CASSVDRGSYEQYV.

V and J are TRBV2 and TRBJ1-3; TRBD1 matches at 7 bases. CDR1 and CDR2 from the germline V gene are SNHLY and FYNNEI. V lost 9 bases to trimming and J lost 2 bases; unmatched junction nucleotides: 7. The CDR3 consists of 14 residues. The CDR3 DNA sequence: TGTGCCAGTATGGAGCAGGGGGCTGGAAACACCATATATTTT. Residues: CASMEQGAGNTIYF.

This clonotype was detected only a few times. The V gene is TRBV29-1, the J gene TRBJ1-1; D is uncertain. The germline gives CDR1 SQVTM, CDR2 ANQGSEA. The ends were cut back, 4 bases at V and 3 bases at J, with 9 bases in the middle. The CDR3 spans 12 residues. The CDR3 loop reads CSVGRVYTEAFF. The DNA for the CDR3 is TGCAGCGTTGGGAGAGTCTACACTGAAGCTTTCTTT. The variable domain in full, completed from reference TRBV29-1 and TRBJ1-1, reads SAVISQKPSRDICQRGTSLTIQCQVDSQVTMMFWYRQQPGQSLTLIATANQGSEATYESGFVIDKFPISRPNLTFSTLTVSNMSPEDSSIYLCSVGRVYTEAFFGQGTRLTVV.

This clonotype showed up just a few times. This rearrangement joins TRBV7-2 to TRBJ2-7; D unclear. Germline V gene data show CDR1 as SGHTA and CDR2 as FQGNSA. V lost 2 bases, J lost 3 bases, and 5 bases lay in between. This CDR3 comprises 12 residues. The CDR3 sequence: CASSLPGYEQYV. The CDR3 DNA reads as TGTGCCAGCAGCTTACCAGGCTACGAGCAGTACGTC.

The V and J genes are TRBV7-9 and TRBJ2-7; 11 nucleotides match TRBD1. Per the germline V gene, CDR1 is SEHNR and CDR2 is FQNEAQ (reference sequence). There are 14 residues in the CDR3. The V and J ends lost 4 bases and 3 bases, in that order; junction bases with no gene match: 2. In DNA form, the CDR3 reads TGTGCCAGCAGCTCCGGGACAGGGGGCTACGAGCAGTACGTC. This sequence encodes CASSSGTGGYEQYV.

This clonotype was picked up many times. V gene TRBV25-1 combines with J gene TRBJ2-3, with D unresolved. Germline CDR1 and CDR2: MGHDK and SYGVNS. Trimming removed 4 bases from V and 4 bases from J, with 3 bases in between. The CDR3 extends over 11 amino acids. CDR3 DNA sequence: TGTGCCAGCAGTGTACCAGATACGCAGTATTTT. Protein sequence: CASSVPDTQYF.

The V and J genes are TRBV12-3 or TRBV12-4 and TRBJ2-1; 14 nucleotides agree with TRBD2. The CDR3 is 16 residues long. V was pared by 3 bases and J by 10 bases, with 8 bases of the junction left unmatched. In nucleotides, the CDR3 is TGTGCCAGCAGTTTCGTCGGGACTAGCGGGGGACCGGAGCAGTTCTTC. Residues: CASSFVGTSGGPEQFF.

The chain couples TRBV3-1 to TRBJ2-6; no clear D gene. Trimming pared 4 bases from V and 2 bases from J, leaving 12 bases between. CDR3 length: 16 amino acids. CDR1 is LGHDT and CDR2 is YNNKEL in the germline V gene (reference sequence). CDR3 in DNA: TGTGCCAGCAGCCGAGAAGGGTGGACTGGGGCCAACGTCCTGACTTTC. It encodes CASSREGWTGANVLTF.

The genes are TRBV29-1 and TRBJ2-1, with 9 bases lining up with TRBD2. The CDR3 covers 15 residues. V gave up 5 bases and J gave up 7 bases; unmatched junction bases: 12. The germline V gene encodes CDR1 SQVTM and CDR2 ANQGSEA. CDR3 in amino acids: CSVRVAGVFWNEQFF. The CDR3 DNA sequence: TGCAGCGTTCGAGTAGCGGGGGTATTCTGGAATGAGCAGTTCTTC.

This clonotype turned up a few times. The chain uses TRBV5-1 and TRBJ1-6, with D hard to call. The germline CDR1 and CDR2 sequences are SGHRS and YFSETQ. CDR3 length equals 15 residues. The V end was cut by 1 base, the J end by 5 bases, with 10 bases between. CDR3: CASSLQPVDNSPLHF. The CDR3 DNA follows: TGCGCCAGCAGCTTGCAACCCGTCGATAATTCACCCCTCCACTTT.

This clonotype was seen more than once but under ten times. This chain links TRBV7-8 with TRBJ2-5; TRBD1 or TRBD2 may be the D gene (7 bases each). Trimming took off 1 base at V and 3 bases at J, with 12 bases between the two ends. Looked up from germline, CDR1 is SGHVS and CDR2 is FQNEAQ. The length of the CDR3 is 15 residues. The CDR3 region has the DNA TGTGCCAGCAGCTTAGGGCGGGGGACAGAAGAGACCCAGTACTTC. Amino acid sequence: CASSLGRGTEETQYF.

V gene TRBV5-5 combines with J gene TRBJ1-2, with 7 positions matching TRBD1. Unmatched junction bases numbered 14, after V lost 4 bases and J lost 2 bases. Germline V gene data show CDR1 as SGHKS and CDR2 as YYEKEE (reference sequence). The CDR3 is 17 amino acids. This CDR3 reads CASSAPLPQGVNYGYTF. For the CDR3, the DNA is TGTGCCAGCAGCGCGCCTTTGCCCCAGGGGGTAAACTATGGCTACACCTTC.

This sequence joins TRBV5-1 and TRBJ2-7, with D tentatively TRBD2 (6 bases). The CDR3 runs to 15 residues. Germline CDR1 reads SGHRS; CDR2 reads YFSETQ. Between the trimmed V and J ends, which lost 7 bases and 4 bases, there was a span of 21 bases. This chain's CDR3 is CASAVGLSGVYEQYF. The CDR3 DNA reads TGCGCCAGCGCGGTCGGTCTTTCGGGGGTGTACGAGCAGTACTTC.

This clonotype was picked up a small number of times. V and J are TRBV7-9 and TRBJ1-2; no definite D call. CDR3 length: 15 amino acids. The germline V gene encodes CDR1 SEHNR and CDR2 FQNEAQ (reference sequence). Trimming took off 1 base at V and 0 bases at J, with 9 bases between the two ends. The CDR3 protein is CASSLGQESNYGYTF. As DNA, the CDR3 is TGTGCCAGCAGCTTAGGGCAGGAGTCTAACTATGGCTACACCTTC.

This clonotype was found many times. V is TRBV20-1 and J is TRBJ2-5, with 9 bases that match TRBD1. V gave up 5 bases and J gave up 4 bases; unmatched junction bases: 11. CDR3 length: 15 residues. The germline gives CDR1 DFQATT, CDR2 SNEGSKA (reference sequence). In DNA, the CDR3 is TGCAGTGCTGCCCACGCGACAGGGGGGGCAGAGACCCAGTACTTC. The encoded protein is CSAAHATGGAETQYF.

This clonotype was picked up a small number of times. V is TRBV20-1 and J is TRBJ2-1, with D possibly matching TRBD1 (5 bases). V was cut by 1 base and J by 2 bases, with 12 bases left in between. CDR1 DFQATT and CDR2 SNEGSKA come from the germline V gene (reference sequence). The CDR3 extends over 15 amino acids. The chain's CDR3 is CSARVPREAYNEQFF. The CDR3 nucleotides are TGCAGTGCTAGAGTGCCCAGGGAAGCCTACAATGAGCAGTTCTTC.

This clonotype has ten or more counts. This chain uses TRBV29-1 with TRBJ2-3; D not resolved. The CDR3 is made up of 13 amino acids. The V end was cut by 7 bases, the J end by 0 bases, with 11 bases between. The germline V gene encodes CDR1 SQVTM and CDR2 ANQGSEA. The CDR3 loop reads CSAPLGSTDTQYF. In nucleotides, the CDR3 is TGCAGCGCACCTCTAGGGAGCACAGATACGCAGTATTTT.

Ten or more counts support this clonotype. This chain connects TRBV24-1 to TRBJ2-3; D might be TRBD2 (5 bases). This CDR3 has 13 amino acids. V was pared by 7 bases and J by 0 bases, with 7 bases between. Germline CDR1 is KGHDR and CDR2 is SFDVKD. CDR3 in DNA: TGTGCCACCAGCGGGGAAAGCACAGATACGCAGTATTTT. It translates to CATSGESTDTQYF.

This clonotype was counted a few times. CDR3 nucleotide sequence: TGCGCCAGCAGCTTGGATGTTACAAGGAGTTCACCCCTCCACTTT. It yields the protein CASSLDVTRSSPLHF. The gene calls are TRBV5-1 and TRBJ1-6; D not certain. The CDR3 extends over 15 amino acids. Trimming pared 0 bases from V and 9 bases from J, leaving 13 bases between. Looked up from germline, CDR1 is SGHRS and CDR2 is YFSETQ.